This T cell receptor beta chain was found in a study of early T cells in non-severe SARS-CoV-2 infection. Turning to the study itself: Sequencing of bulk RNA from unsorted whole blood was done, without chain pairing. Findings and caveats of the study: Private and CD4 specificities were missed by VDJdb matching, skewed to anti-spike CD8.

V was clipped by 0 bases and J by 3 bases; unmatched bases: 8. This CDR3 is 17 amino acids long. The germline V gene has CDR1 SGHAT and CDR2 FQNNGV. Researchers tagged individual cDNA molecules with unique molecular identifiers. TCRdb re-called the 5' RACE reads with MiXCR, one entry per CDR3 protein. The data contain 64,000 or so distinct CDR3 sequences, around 11% of them singletons. A few counts support this clonotype. Its specificity is not known. This specimen consisted of whole blood, obtained at baseline. This clonotype was sampled from an adult who was a healthcare worker with PCR-confirmed SARS-CoV-2 infection or an uninfected control (not recorded which). The genes are TRBV11-2 and TRBJ2-3; 8 nucleotides agree with TRBD2. The CDR3 nucleotides read TGTGCCAGCAGCTTAGATCCAGCGGGGGACGGGACAGATACGCAGTATTTT. Translation gives CASSLDPAGDGTDTQYF. Drawing the rest from reference TRBV11-2 and TRBJ2-3, the complete variable domain is EAGVAQSPRYKIIEKRQSVAFWCNPISGHATLYWYQQILGQGPKLLIQFQNNGVVDDSQLPKDRFSAERLKGVDSTLKIQPAKLEDSAVYLCASSLDPAGDGTDTQYFGPGTRLTVL.